Sequencing of this TCR beta chain was carried out in a study of T cell responses to AZD1222 COVID-19 vaccine. Study results and limitations: The study reported that nearly half of spike-specific TCRs target unmutated variant regions. Spike-specific TCR breadth rose after two AZD1222 doses, and depth rose as well. It was only a handful of AZD1222 recipients who were seropositive at baseline. In a largely white British group with more females than males, clonal diversity was possibly underestimated.

Points on this clone: As yet, its antigen is unknown.

The method was immunoSEQ multiplex PCR; TCRdb's version includes in-frame clones alone and lacks a portion of them. The data show about 92,000 clones, with 85% to 90% seen just once and roughly a tenth held by the top ten. The J segment lost 0 bases and the V segment lost 6 bases, leaving 4 bases of the junction unmatched. Per germline, CDR1 MNHEY and CDR2 SVGAGI. The CDR3 runs to 15 residues. Specimen: peripheral blood, collected on day 0 of AZD1222 vaccination. V usage is TRBV6-5 and J usage is TRBJ1-4; 7 positions agree with TRBD1. This receptor was taken from an adult in good health. CDR3 in amino acids: CASSRGTATNEKLFF. CDR3 coding DNA: TGTGCCAGCAGCCGAGGGACAGCAACTAATGAAAAACTGTTTTTT.